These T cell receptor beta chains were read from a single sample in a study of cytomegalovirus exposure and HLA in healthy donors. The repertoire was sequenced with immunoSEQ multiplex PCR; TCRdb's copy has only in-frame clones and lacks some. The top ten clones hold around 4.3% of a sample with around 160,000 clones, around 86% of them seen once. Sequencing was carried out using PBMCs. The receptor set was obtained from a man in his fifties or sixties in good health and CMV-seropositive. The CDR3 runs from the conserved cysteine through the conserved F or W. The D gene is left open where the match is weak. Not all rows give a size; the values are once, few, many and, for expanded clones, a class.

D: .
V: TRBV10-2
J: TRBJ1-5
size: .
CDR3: CASSEPGNQPQHF
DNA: TGCGCCAGCAGTGAGCCAGGGAATCAGCCCCAGCATTTT

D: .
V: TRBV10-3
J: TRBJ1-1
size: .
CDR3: CARRQEMNTEAFF
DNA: TGTGCCAGAAGACAGGAGATGAACACTGAAGCTTTCTTT

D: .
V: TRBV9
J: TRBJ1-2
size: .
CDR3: CASSVESQGHGYTF
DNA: TGTGCCAGCAGCGTAGAGAGCCAGGGCCATGGCTACACCTTC

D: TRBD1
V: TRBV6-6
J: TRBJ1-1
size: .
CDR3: CASSTTGRNTEAFF
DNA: TGTGCCAGCAGTACGACAGGGAGGAACACTGAAGCTTTCTTT

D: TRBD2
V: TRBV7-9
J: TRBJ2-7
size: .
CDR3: CASSLGAGGRACEQYF
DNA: TGTGCCAGCAGCTTAGGTGCCGGCGGGAGGGCTTGCGAGCAGTACTTC

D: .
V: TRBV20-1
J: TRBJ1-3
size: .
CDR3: CSAEIGNTIYF
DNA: TGCAGTGCGGAGATCGGAAACACCATATATTTT

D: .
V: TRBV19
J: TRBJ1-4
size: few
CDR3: CASGGGGNEKLFF
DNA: TGTGCCAGTGGGGGCGGGGGCAATGAAAAACTGTTTTTT

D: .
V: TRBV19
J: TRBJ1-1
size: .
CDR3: CASSMTFRAFF
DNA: TGTGCCAGTAGTATGACATTTCGAGCTTTCTTT

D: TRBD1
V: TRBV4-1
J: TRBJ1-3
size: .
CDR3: CASSQVSFWGQDHHPGNTIYF
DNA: TGCGCCAGCAGCCAAGTAAGTTTCTGGGGACAGGACCACCACCCTGGAAACACCATATATTTT

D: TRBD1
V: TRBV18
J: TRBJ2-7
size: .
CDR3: CASSPPGGAAYEQYF
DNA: TGTGCCAGCTCACCCCCAGGGGGCGCGGCCTACGAGCAGTACTTC

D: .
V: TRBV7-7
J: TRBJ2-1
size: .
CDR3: CASSFSPVLGEQFF
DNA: TGTGCTAGCAGCTTCTCACCCGTGCTCGGGGAGCAGTTCTTC

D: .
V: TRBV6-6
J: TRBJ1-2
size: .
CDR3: CANRERDYGYTF
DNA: TGTGCCAACAGGGAGCGGGACTATGGCTACACCTTC

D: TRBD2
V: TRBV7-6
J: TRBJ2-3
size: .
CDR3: CASSPGTSADTQYF
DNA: TGTGCCAGCAGCCCGGGGACTAGCGCAGATACGCAGTATTTT

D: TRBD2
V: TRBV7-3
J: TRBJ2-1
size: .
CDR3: CASSYSAGIHNEQFF
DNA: TGTGCCAGCAGCTATTCAGCGGGGATACACAATGAGCAGTTCTTC

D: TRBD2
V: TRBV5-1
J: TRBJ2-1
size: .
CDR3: CASSSSTSGVGEQFF
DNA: TGCGCCAGCAGCTCCTCCACTAGCGGGGTGGGTGAGCAGTTCTTC

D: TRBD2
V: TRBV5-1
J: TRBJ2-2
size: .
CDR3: CASSAPLAGGDTGELFF
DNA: TGCGCCAGCAGCGCCCCCTTAGCGGGGGGAGACACCGGGGAGCTGTTTTTT

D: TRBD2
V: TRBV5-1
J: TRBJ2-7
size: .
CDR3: CASSWGSSGSYEQYF
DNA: TGCGCCAGCAGCTGGGGGAGTAGCGGGAGCTACGAGCAGTACTTC

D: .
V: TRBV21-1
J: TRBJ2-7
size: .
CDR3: CAPRDRAYEQYF
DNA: TGTGCCCCTAGGGACAGAGCCTACGAGCAGTACTTC

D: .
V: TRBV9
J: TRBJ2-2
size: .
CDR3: CASSVKYGELFF
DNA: TGTGCCAGCAGCGTAAAATACGGGGAGCTGTTTTTT

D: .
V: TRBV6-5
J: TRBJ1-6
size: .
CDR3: CASTAQGPGNSPLHF
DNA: TGTGCCAGCACTGCACAGGGTCCGGGGAATTCACCCCTCCACTTT

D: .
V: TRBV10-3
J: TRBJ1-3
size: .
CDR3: CAVQTGVGNTIYF
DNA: TGTGCCGTCCAGACGGGGGTTGGGAACACCATATATTTT

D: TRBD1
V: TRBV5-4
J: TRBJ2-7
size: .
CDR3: CASSNRQGALNEQYF
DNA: TGTGCCAGCAGCAACAGACAGGGGGCGTTGAACGAGCAGTACTTC

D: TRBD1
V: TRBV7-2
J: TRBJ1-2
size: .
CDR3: CASSFNRGFYGYTF
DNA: TGTGCCAGCAGCTTCAACAGGGGGTTCTATGGCTACACCTTC

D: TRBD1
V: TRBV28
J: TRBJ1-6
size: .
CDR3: CASSLGDRANSPLHF
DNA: TGTGCCAGCAGTTTGGGGGACAGAGCCAATTCACCCCTCCACTTT